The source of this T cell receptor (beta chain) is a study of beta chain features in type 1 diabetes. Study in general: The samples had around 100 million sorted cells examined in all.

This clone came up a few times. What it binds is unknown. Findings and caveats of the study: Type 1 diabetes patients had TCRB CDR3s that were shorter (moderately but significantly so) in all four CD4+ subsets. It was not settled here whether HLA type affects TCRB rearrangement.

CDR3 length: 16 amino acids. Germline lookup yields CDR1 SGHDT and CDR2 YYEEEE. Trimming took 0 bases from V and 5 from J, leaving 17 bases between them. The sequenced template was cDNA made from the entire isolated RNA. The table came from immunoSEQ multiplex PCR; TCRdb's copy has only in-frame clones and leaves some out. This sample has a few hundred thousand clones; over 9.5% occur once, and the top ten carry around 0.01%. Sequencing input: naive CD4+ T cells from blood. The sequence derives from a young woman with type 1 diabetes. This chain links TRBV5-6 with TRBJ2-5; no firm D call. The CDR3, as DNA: TGTGCCAGCAGCTTGGGGGCAACTGGGCCCCCGGAGACCCAGTACTTC. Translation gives CASSLGATGPPETQYF.